The 14 T cell receptor beta chains given below trace back to one sample, sequenced in a study of neurological immune-mediated disorders. TCRdb processed the 5' RACE reads anew with MiXCR; each CDR3 protein has one entry. The sample gives 40,000 or so distinct CDR3 sequences, 2% to 2.5% of which show up once; around 12% is in the top ten. The sample was PBMCs. These receptors came from a man aged 30 to 39 with multiple sclerosis.

Many counts were recorded for this clonotype. The rearrangement links TRBV5-1 to TRBJ2-2; D gene unclear. Germline V gives CDR1 SGHRS, CDR2 YFSETQ. Deletions cut 5 bases from V and 5 bases from J, with 13 bases between. This CDR3 is 14 amino acids long. The DNA for the CDR3 is TGCGCCAGCAGAGTGGGGTCCGGGACCGGGGAGCTGTTTTTT. Translated: CASRVGSGTGELFF.

This clonotype was seen repeatedly, ten times or more. The chain joins TRBV6-5 to TRBJ2-7; the match to TRBD2 covers 7 bases. There are 14 residues in the CDR3. The germline V gene has CDR1 MNHEY and CDR2 SVGAGI. The V gene end was trimmed by 4 bases and the J gene end by 2 bases; junction bases not matched to a gene: 5. The chain's CDR3 is CASSSGGRAYEQYF. The CDR3, as DNA: TGTGCCAGCAGTTCGGGGGGTCGGGCCTACGAGCAGTACTTC.

This clonotype has a count of ten or more. The rearrangement uses TRBV3-1 and TRBJ2-1, with TRBD1 identical over 8 bases. V was clipped by 4 bases and J by 4 bases; unmatched bases: 3. This CDR3 comprises 14 residues. Germline lookup yields CDR1 LGHDT and CDR2 YNNKEL (reference sequence). The CDR3: CASSRDRSYNEQFF. CDR3 in DNA: TGTGCCAGCAGCCGGGACAGGAGTTACAATGAGCAGTTCTTC.

This clonotype was picked up a small number of times. This chain links TRBV7-2 with TRBJ2-2; 9 bases are a match to TRBD2. The junction had 7 bases not matched to a gene; V was cut back by 5 bases and J by 3 bases. This CDR3 comprises 16 residues. Germline assignment: CDR1 SGHTA and CDR2 FQGNSA. CDR3 in amino acids: CASSVGLAMDTGELFF. DNA for the CDR3: TGTGCCAGCAGCGTAGGACTAGCGATGGACACCGGGGAGCTGTTTTTT. The full variable domain, with the rest looked up from reference TRBV7-2 and TRBJ2-2, is GAGVSQSPSNKVTEKGKDVELRCDPISGHTALYWYRQSLGQGLEFLIYFQGNSAPDKSGLPSDRFSAERTGGSVSTLTIQRTQQEDSAVYLCASSVGLAMDTGELFFGEGSRLTVL.

The table lists this clonotype with many counts. This chain links TRBV10-3 with TRBJ1-4; 7 positions match TRBD1. CDR1 is ENHRY, CDR2 SYGVKD, per germline. The CDR3 extends over 15 amino acids. Germline trimming cut 2 bases from V and 7 bases from J; bases unmatched to any gene: 7. The CDR3 DNA sequence: TGTGCCATCAGTGAGGGAGGGGGCGCTACTGAAAAACTGTTTTTT. Its protein is CAISEGGGATEKLFF.

This clonotype was counted a few times. The CDR3, as DNA: TGTGCCAGCAGTGAAGCTGGGGGGGCCGGGGAGCTGTTTTTT. As protein: CASSEAGGAGELFF. The chain uses TRBV6-1 and TRBJ2-2, with TRBD2 matching 7 bases. Germline V lookup: CDR1 MNHNS, CDR2 SASEGT. CDR3 length: 14 residues. Trimming took 0 bases from V and 6 from J; bases not matched to a gene: 1.

This clonotype was counted ten times or more. The rearrangement uses TRBV5-1 and TRBJ1-1; TRBD1 is a possible D gene (6 bases). V gave up 7 bases and J gave up 4 bases, with 17 bases separating them. This CDR3 comprises 14 residues. Germline CDR1 is SGHRS and CDR2 is YFSETQ. CDR3 loop: CASERGGRGTEAFF. The CDR3 DNA reads as TGCGCCAGCGAGCGGGGGGGCAGGGGCACTGAAGCTTTCTTT.

This clonotype was counted ten times or more. CDR3 in amino acids: CASSLPNSEYEQYF. Written as DNA, the CDR3 is TGTGCCAGCAGCTTGCCAAACAGCGAGTACGAGCAGTACTTC. V is TRBV11-2 and J is TRBJ2-7; D not certain. CDR3 size: 14 residues. Germline CDR1 SGHAT, CDR2 FQNNGV. V was pared by 3 bases and J by 4 bases, with 13 bases between.

This clonotype was recorded many times. The CDR3 DNA is TGTGCCACAGGAGCGGGACTTCCCGGGGAGACCCAGTACTTC. Its protein product is CATGAGLPGETQYF. This chain joins TRBV24-1 and TRBJ2-5; TRBD2 aligns across 7 bases. The CDR3 is 14 amino acids. The trim removed 10 bases at V and 5 bases at J, leaving 12 bases unmatched. From germline, CDR1 is KGHDR and CDR2 SFDVKD.

This clonotype showed up many times. The chain combines TRBV5-6 with TRBJ1-1; TRBD1 agrees at 8 bases. Unmatched junction bases numbered 6, after V lost 4 bases and J lost 10 bases. This CDR3 region has 12 residues. Looked up from germline, CDR1 is SGHDT and CDR2 is YYEEEE. The CDR3 DNA follows: TGTGCCAGCAGCCCCGACAGGGGTCGAGCTTTCTTT. Protein product: CASSPDRGRAFF.

This clonotype was observed many times. V gene TRBV4-1 combines with J gene TRBJ1-1; TRBD1 is a possible D gene (6 bases). Trimming stripped 1 base from V and 3 bases from J, with 15 bases between. CDR1 is MGHRA, CDR2 YSYEKL, per germline. The CDR3 contains 16 residues. CDR3 residues: CASSQGRGGLDTEAFF. The DNA for the CDR3 is TGCGCCAGCAGCCAAGGCCGAGGGGGGCTCGACACTGAAGCTTTCTTT.

This clonotype was detected ten times or more. The gene calls are TRBV5-1 and TRBJ2-7; 10 bases agree with TRBD2. The CDR3 runs 15 residues. The V and J ends lost 4 bases and 4 bases, in that order; junction bases with no gene match: 8. Germline lookup yields CDR1 SGHRS and CDR2 YFSETQ. The CDR3 loop is CASSLLAGGSYEQYF. Here the CDR3 DNA reads TGCGCCAGCAGCCTGTTAGCGGGAGGATCTTACGAGCAGTACTTC. Full variable domain (missing parts from reference TRBV5-1 and TRBJ2-7): KAGVTQTPRYLIKTRGQQVTLSCSPISGHRSVSWYQQTPGQGLQFLFEYFSETQRNKGNFPGRFSGRQFSNSRSEMNVSTLELGDSALYLCASSLLAGGSYEQYFGPGTRLTVT.

The chain links TRBV9 to TRBJ1-1; D gene ambiguous. Per germline, CDR1 SGDLS and CDR2 YYNGEE. There are 14 residues in the CDR3. The V end lost 0 bases, the J end lost 1 base, and 7 bases lay between the germline ends. CDR3 residues: CASSVGQANTEAFF. As DNA, the CDR3 is TGTGCCAGCAGCGTAGGTCAGGCGAACACTGAAGCTTTCTTT. Filled out from reference TRBV9 and TRBJ1-1, the complete variable domain reads DSGVTQTPKHLITATGQRVTLRCSPRSGDLSVYWYQQSLDQGLQFLIQYYNGEERAKGNILERFSAQQFPDLHSELNLSSLELGDSALYFCASSVGQANTEAFFGQGTRLTVV.

V is TRBV2 and J is TRBJ2-1, with TRBD1 as a possible D gene (6 bases). This CDR3 contains 15 residues. Germline V gives CDR1 SNHLY, CDR2 FYNNEI. V lost 7 bases to trimming and J lost 1 base, with 14 bases between them. CDR3 loop: CASTVRGLSYNEQFF. The CDR3 DNA is TGTGCCAGCACCGTGAGGGGGTTGTCCTACAATGAGCAGTTCTTC.